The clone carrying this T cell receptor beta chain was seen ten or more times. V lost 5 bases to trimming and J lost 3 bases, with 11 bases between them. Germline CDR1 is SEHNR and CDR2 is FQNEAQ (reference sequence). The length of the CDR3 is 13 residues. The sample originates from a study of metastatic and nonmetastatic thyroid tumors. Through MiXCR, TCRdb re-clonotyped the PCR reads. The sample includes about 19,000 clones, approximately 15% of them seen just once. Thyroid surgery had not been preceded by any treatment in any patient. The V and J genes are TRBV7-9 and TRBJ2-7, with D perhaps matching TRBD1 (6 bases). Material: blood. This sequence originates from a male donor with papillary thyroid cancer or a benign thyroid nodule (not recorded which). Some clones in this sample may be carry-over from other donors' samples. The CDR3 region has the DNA TGTGCCAGCAGCAGACAGGATTTCTACGAGCAGTACTTC. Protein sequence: CASSRQDFYEQYF.